This T cell receptor (beta chain) is from a study of T-cell reconstitution after alpha-beta-depleted transplantation in children. This clonotype was observed a few times. Preparation of the TCRbeta library used unique molecular identifiers. TCRdb re-derived calls from the PCR reads in MiXCR, one entry per CDR3 protein. The sample holds hundreds of thousands of distinct CDR3 sequences, more than 10% seen once. The sample in question was PBMCs from the stem cell graft donor, obtained from the stem cell graft. The receptor's source is a human donor who donated a stem cell graft to a child with acute lymphoblastic leukemia.

Written as DNA, the CDR3 is TGCAGTGCTAGCGGGACGGGCTCCTACAATGAGCAGTTCTTC. Translated, it gives CSASGTGSYNEQFF. This chain links TRBV20-1 with TRBJ2-1; the D gene could be TRBD1 or TRBD2 (5 bases each). CDR1 is DFQATT, CDR2 SNEGSKA, per germline (reference sequence). V was cut by 3 bases and J by 0 bases, with 9 bases left in between. CDR3 length: 14 residues.